This TCR beta chain was recorded in a study of T cell responses to AZD1222 COVID-19 vaccine. Broader study findings: Receipt of two AZD1222 doses was followed by a rise in Spike-specific TCR breadth and depth. Every sample of the repertoires postdated the peak T cell response. Close to half of all spike-specific TCRs reportedly target regions of the variants that are unmutated. Females outnumbered males among donors, who were mostly white British; clonal diversity was possibly underestimated.

On this clone: Its antigen is currently unknown.

Profiling relied on immunoSEQ multiplex PCR, and the TCRdb table lists in-frame clones only, not all of them. The data hold over 100,000 clones, with approximately 86% observed a single time. V lost 3 bases, J lost 5 bases, and 4 bases stayed unmatched. This CDR3 is 13 amino acids long. Germline V lookup: CDR1 MNHNS, CDR2 SASEGT. The rearrangement uses TRBV6-1 and TRBJ2-7; 7 positions agree with TRBD1. This TCR derives from an adult in good health. The sample here was peripheral blood, taken on day 0 of MenACWY control vaccination. The CDR3 protein is CASSDRGYNEQYF. The CDR3 coding sequence is TGTGCCAGCAGTGACAGGGGGTATAACGAGCAGTACTTC.